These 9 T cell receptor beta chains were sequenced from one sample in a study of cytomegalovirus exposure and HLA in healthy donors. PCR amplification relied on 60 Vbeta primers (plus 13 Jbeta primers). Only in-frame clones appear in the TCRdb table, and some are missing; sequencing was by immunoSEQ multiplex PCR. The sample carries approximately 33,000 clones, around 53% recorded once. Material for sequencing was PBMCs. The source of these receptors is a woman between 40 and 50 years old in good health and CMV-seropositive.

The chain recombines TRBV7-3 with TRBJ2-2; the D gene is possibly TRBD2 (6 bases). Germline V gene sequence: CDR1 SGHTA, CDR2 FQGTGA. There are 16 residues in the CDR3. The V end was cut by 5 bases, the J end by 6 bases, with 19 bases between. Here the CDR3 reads CASSPSGNRRAGELFF. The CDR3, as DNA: TGTGCCAGCAGCCCTTCCGGGAACCGGAGGGCCGGGGAGCTGTTTTTT.

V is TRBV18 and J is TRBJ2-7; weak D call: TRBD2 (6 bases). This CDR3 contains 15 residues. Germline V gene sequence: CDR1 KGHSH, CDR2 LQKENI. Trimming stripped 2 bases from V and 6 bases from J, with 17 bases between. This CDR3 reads CASSPEARRAPEQYF. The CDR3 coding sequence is TGTGCCAGCTCACCAGAAGCGCGGAGGGCTCCCGAGCAGTACTTC.

The CDR3 sequence: CASGLEGYSPLHF. The DNA of the CDR3 is TGTGCTAGTGGTTTGGAGGGGTATTCACCCCTCCACTTT. V usage is TRBV12-5 and J usage is TRBJ1-6; a weak D match, TRBD1 (5 bases). The V end lost 1 base, the J end lost 8 bases, and 6 bases lay between the germline ends. From germline, CDR1 is LGHNT and CDR2 FRNRAP. The CDR3 consists of 13 residues.

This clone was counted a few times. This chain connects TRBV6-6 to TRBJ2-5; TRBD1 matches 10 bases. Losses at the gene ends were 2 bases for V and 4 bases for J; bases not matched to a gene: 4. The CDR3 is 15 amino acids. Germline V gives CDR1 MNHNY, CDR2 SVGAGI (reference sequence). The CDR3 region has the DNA TGTGCCAGCAGTTACCCCGGACAGGGGGGAGAGACCCAGTACTTC. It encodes CASSYPGQGGETQYF.

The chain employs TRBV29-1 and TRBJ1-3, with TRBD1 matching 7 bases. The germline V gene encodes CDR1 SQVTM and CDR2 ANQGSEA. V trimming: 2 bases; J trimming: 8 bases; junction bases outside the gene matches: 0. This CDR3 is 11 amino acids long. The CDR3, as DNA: TGCAGCGTTGAAAGGGGGCACACCATATATTTT. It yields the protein CSVERGHTIYF.

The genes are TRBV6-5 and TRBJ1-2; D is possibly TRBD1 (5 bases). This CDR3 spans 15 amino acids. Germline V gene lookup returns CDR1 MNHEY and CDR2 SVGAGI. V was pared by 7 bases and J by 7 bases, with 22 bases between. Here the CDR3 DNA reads TGTGCCAGCATCAAGGGACTCCAGATGAGCGGTGGCTACACCTTC. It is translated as CASIKGLQMSGGYTF.

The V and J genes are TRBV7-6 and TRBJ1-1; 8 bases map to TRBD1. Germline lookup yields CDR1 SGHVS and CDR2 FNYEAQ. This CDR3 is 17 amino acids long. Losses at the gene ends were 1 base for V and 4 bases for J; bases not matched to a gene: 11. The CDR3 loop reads CASSLGMDREPGTEAFF. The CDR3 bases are TGTGCCAGCAGCTTAGGGATGGACAGGGAACCGGGCACTGAAGCTTTCTTT.

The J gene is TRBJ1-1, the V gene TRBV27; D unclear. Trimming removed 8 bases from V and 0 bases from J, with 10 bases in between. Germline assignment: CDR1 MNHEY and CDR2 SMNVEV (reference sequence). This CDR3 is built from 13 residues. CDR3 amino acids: CASFYGMNTEAFF. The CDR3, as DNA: TGTGCCAGCTTCTACGGGATGAACACTGAAGCTTTCTTT.

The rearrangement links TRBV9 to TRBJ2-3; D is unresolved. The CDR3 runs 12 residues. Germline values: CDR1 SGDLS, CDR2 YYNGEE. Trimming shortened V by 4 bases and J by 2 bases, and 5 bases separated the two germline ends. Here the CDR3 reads CASSTHTDTQYF. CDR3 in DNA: TGTGCCAGCAGCACACACACAGATACGCAGTATTTT. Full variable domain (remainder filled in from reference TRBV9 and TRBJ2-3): DSGVTQTPKHLITATGQRVTLRCSPRSGDLSVYWYQQSLDQGLQFLIQYYNGEERAKGNILERFSAQQFPDLHSELNLSSLELGDSALYFCASSTHTDTQYFGPGTRLTVL.